The clone carrying this T cell receptor beta chain has just one count. A v3.0 immunoSEQ assay was performed at survey level. Sequencing of each sample targeted 40,000-50,000 T-cell genomes. Assay used: immunoSEQ multiplex PCR; TCRdb lists only in-frame clones, some missing. The sample lists roughly 28,000 clones; more than 85% were seen once. Trimming left V 2 bases short and J 7 bases short, with 8 bases between. The germline V gene encodes CDR1 ENHRY and CDR2 SYGVKD. This CDR3 is 13 amino acids long. This record comes from a study of long-term antiretroviral therapy in people with HIV. Every sample had roughly 1-11 million cryopreserved PBMC in it before DNA extraction.

The receptor comes from a man in his late teens or twenties with HIV. The input for sequencing was unsorted PBMCs, taken 3.1 years after starting antiretroviral therapy. The V gene is TRBV10-3, the J gene TRBJ1-4; D is undetermined. The CDR3 DNA is TGTGCCATCAGTGAGAAGGGCTCTGAAAAACTGTTTTTT. Its translation: CAISEKGSEKLFF.